Below are 21 T cell receptor beta chains sequenced from a single sample in a study of identical twins. TCRdb independently ran MiXCR on the 5' RACE reads; one entry per CDR3 protein. This sample has around 250,000 distinct CDR3 sequences, with about 12% found just once. These data also formed part of another study, on yellow fever vaccine responses in identical twins.

Sequencing was performed on memory (CD45RO+) T cells sorted from blood. The receptors were gathered from a woman aged 18-29 years in good health.

This clonotype was seen a handful of times. The gene calls are TRBV27 and TRBJ2-3; D gene uncertain. Germline assignment: CDR1 MNHEY and CDR2 SMNVEV (reference sequence). Between the trimmed V and J ends, which lost 3 bases and 3 bases, there was a span of 13 bases. This CDR3 region has 15 residues. The CDR3 reads CASSLTYLRTDTQYF. CDR3 nucleotides: TGTGCCAGCAGTTTGACTTACCTTCGGACAGATACGCAGTATTTT.

Here the CDR3 DNA reads TGTGCCAGCAGTACCGGGACCAAAACCTACGAGCAGTACTTC. The encoded protein is CASSTGTKTYEQYF. The rearrangement joins TRBV28 to TRBJ2-7; D is possibly TRBD1 or TRBD2 (5 bases each). The V end lost 5 bases, the J end lost 2 bases, and 13 bases lay between the germline ends. Germline CDR1 MDHEN, CDR2 SYDVKM. CDR3 length equals 14 residues.

The gene calls are TRBV11-2 and TRBJ1-5, with D possibly matching TRBD1 (5 bases). Germline values: CDR1 SGHAT, CDR2 FQNNGV. Trimming shortened V by 4 bases and J by 0 bases, and 7 bases separated the two germline ends. This CDR3 has 14 residues. CDR3 sequence: CASSWDGSNQPQHF. The DNA of the CDR3 is TGTGCCAGCAGCTGGGACGGTAGCAATCAGCCCCAGCATTTT.

This clonotype was seen a handful of times. J is TRBJ2-1 and V is TRBV11-2, with D perhaps given as TRBD1 or TRBD2 (5 bases each). Germline CDR1 SGHAT, CDR2 FQNNGV. The CDR3 runs 16 residues. V was cut by 1 base and J by 6 bases, with 16 bases left in between. CDR3: CASSLGTLVGTNEQFF. The CDR3 bases are TGTGCCAGCAGCTTAGGGACGTTGGTAGGGACCAATGAGCAGTTCTTC.

V gene TRBV14 combines with J gene TRBJ2-1; the match to TRBD1 covers 11 bases. V was pared by 5 bases and J by 8 bases, with 8 bases of the junction left unmatched. Germline-derived CDR1 and CDR2 are SGHDN and FVKESK. The CDR3 sequence is 15 residues long. The CDR3 region has the DNA TGTGCCAGCAGCGCCCCGGGACAGGGGGGCCATGAGCAGTTCTTC. Protein product: CASSAPGQGGHEQFF. The whole variable domain, filled in from reference TRBV14 and TRBJ2-1, reads EAGVTQFPSHSVIEKGQTVTLRCDPISGHDNLYWYRRVMGKEIKFLLHFVKESKQDESGMPNNRFLAERTGGTYSTLKVQPAELEDSGVYFCASSAPGQGGHEQFFGPGTRLTVL.

The chain employs TRBV7-2 and TRBJ1-2; D is uncertain. V lost 5 bases to trimming and J lost 5 bases, with 18 bases between them. The germline V gene has CDR1 SGHTA and CDR2 FQGNSA. CDR3 length: 15 residues. The CDR3 coding sequence is TGTGCCAGCAGCCCTAATGTGGGGTCTCGGTATGGCTACACCTTC. Its protein is CASSPNVGSRYGYTF.

V is TRBV18 and J is TRBJ2-7, with D possibly matching TRBD2 (6 bases). The V end was cut by 2 bases, the J end by 6 bases, with 11 bases between. The V gene's germline CDR1 is KGHSH and CDR2 LQKENI. The CDR3 totals 13 residues. The CDR3 sequence is CASSPSMGGEQYF. The CDR3 region has the DNA TGTGCCAGCTCACCAAGTATGGGGGGCGAGCAGTACTTC.

This clonotype was counted ten times or more. The chain uses TRBV10-3 and TRBJ1-5; D is uncertain. Germline CDR1 reads ENHRY; CDR2 reads SYGVKD. V was cut by 10 bases and J by 5 bases, with 15 bases left in between. CDR3 length: 13 amino acids. In nucleotides, the CDR3 is TGTGCCACCTCTCTCGATGGGGATCAGCCCCAGCATTTT. Translation: CATSLDGDQPQHF.

The chain has TRBV14 and TRBJ2-3, with no clear D. Per germline, CDR1 SGHDN and CDR2 FVKESK. The CDR3 totals 15 residues. V shed 4 bases and J shed 0 bases, with 11 bases lying between them. CDR3 region: CASSREITSTDTQYF. The DNA for the CDR3 is TGTGCCAGCAGCCGAGAGATTACTAGCACAGATACGCAGTATTTT.

This clonotype was seen many times. V is TRBV14 and J is TRBJ1-5; D gene ambiguous. The CDR3 is made up of 12 amino acids. The germline V gene encodes CDR1 SGHDN and CDR2 FVKESK. V lost 7 bases, J lost 9 bases, and 13 bases lay in between. The DNA of the CDR3 is TGTGCCAGCACCCCCGAGGGTTGGCCCCAGCATTTT. This encodes CASTPEGWPQHF.

This clonotype occurred many times. The chain couples TRBV10-3 to TRBJ2-5; 9 positions match TRBD1. This CDR3 region has 13 residues. V lost 6 bases and J lost 5; bases outside the gene matches: 4. In germline, CDR1 is ENHRY, CDR2 SYGVKD. The CDR3 DNA sequence: TGTGCCATCAGGTGGGACAGGGAGGAGACCCAGTACTTC. It translates to CAIRWDREETQYF.

Ten or more counts support this clonotype. The gene calls are TRBV12-3 or TRBV12-4 and TRBJ2-1; TRBD2 agrees at 14 bases. This CDR3 is 15 amino acids long. V shed 4 bases and J 7 bases; nucleotides not matched to a gene: 3. The CDR3 region is CASSSTSGRDNEQFF. DNA for the CDR3: TGTGCCAGCAGTTCGACTAGCGGGAGGGATAATGAGCAGTTCTTC.

The genes are TRBV9 and TRBJ2-1; D ambiguous. Germline lookup yields CDR1 SGDLS and CDR2 YYNGEE. CDR3 length: 13 amino acids. The V gene lost 0 bases and the J gene lost 5 bases, with 6 bases spanning the gap. CDR3 DNA: TGTGCCAGCAGCGTAGGAAATGACAATGAGCAGTTCTTC. Its protein is CASSVGNDNEQFF.

This clonotype was picked up a small number of times. CDR3 sequence: CASSLDGYNQPQHF. For the CDR3, the DNA is TGTGCCAGCAGCTTGGATGGGTACAATCAGCCCCAGCATTTT. This chain joins TRBV5-6 and TRBJ1-5, with D unresolved. Germline V gene sequence: CDR1 SGHDT, CDR2 YYEEEE. This CDR3 has 14 amino acids. Trimming cost V 0 bases and J 3 bases, with 7 bases left between them.

This clonotype was counted ten times or more. The chain is built from TRBV4-3 and TRBJ2-2; D remains unclear. V lost 4 bases and J lost 2, with 14 bases in between. The CDR3 length is 16 residues. CDR1 and CDR2 from the germline V gene are LGHNA and YSLEER. The CDR3 reads CASSPNTNRNTGELFF. The CDR3 DNA reads as TGCGCCAGCAGCCCCAACACCAACAGAAACACCGGGGAGCTGTTTTTT.

This clonotype occurred a few times. The rearrangement joins TRBV2 to TRBJ2-5, with 7 bases lining up with TRBD1. The CDR3 runs 14 residues. Germline CDR1 and CDR2: SNHLY and FYNNEI. Unmatched junction bases numbered 9, after V lost 6 bases and J lost 5 bases. The CDR3 sequence: CASSDRVGWETQYF. The CDR3 DNA reads as TGTGCCAGCAGCGACAGGGTGGGATGGGAGACCCAGTACTTC.

The rearrangement joins TRBV20-1 to TRBJ2-1; D unclear. The CDR3 runs 12 residues. V lost 0 bases, J lost 10 bases, and 10 bases lay in between. Germline CDR1 DFQATT, CDR2 SNEGSKA (reference sequence). CDR3 region: CSARDRWAEQFF. CDR3 nucleotides: TGCAGTGCTAGAGATCGATGGGCGGAGCAGTTCTTC.

This clonotype was detected only a few times. The rearrangement joins TRBV12-3 or TRBV12-4 to TRBJ1-6; TRBD1 aligns across 7 bases. Germline trimming cut 5 bases from V and 5 bases from J; bases unmatched to any gene: 9. The CDR3 totals 16 residues. CDR3 protein: CASSKFGTVDNSPLHF. DNA of the CDR3: TGTGCCAGCAGTAAATTCGGGACAGTCGATAATTCACCCCTCCACTTT.

The chain joins TRBV7-9 to TRBJ2-1, with 8 bases identical to TRBD1. Germline V CDR1 and CDR2: SEHNR, FQNEAQ (reference sequence). The J segment lost 9 bases and the V segment lost 1 base, leaving 5 bases of the junction unmatched. CDR3 size: 14 residues. This chain's CDR3 is CASSLVDRVGEQFF. The CDR3 region has the DNA TGTGCCAGCAGCTTAGTGGACAGGGTAGGTGAGCAGTTCTTC.

In this sample, this clonotype turned up a few times. The gene calls are TRBV7-8 and TRBJ2-1; 9 bases line up with TRBD1. The CDR3 extends over 16 amino acids. Germline CDR1 reads SGHVS; CDR2 reads FQNEAQ. With 4 bases clipped from V and 4 bases from J, the junction kept 8 bases outside the gene matches. As DNA, the CDR3 is TGTGCCAGCAGCTCACAACAGGGGGCCCTTTACAATGAGCAGTTCTTC. Translated: CASSSQQGALYNEQFF.

This clonotype has a handful of counts. V and J are TRBV3-1 and TRBJ2-4; TRBD1 agrees at 8 bases. The CDR3 length is 19 residues. Germline CDR1 LGHDT, CDR2 YNNKEL (reference sequence). The J segment lost 1 base and the V segment lost 4 bases, leaving 15 bases of the junction unmatched. The CDR3 sequence is CASSPNRPTGASAKNIQYF. As DNA, the CDR3 is TGTGCCAGCAGCCCCAACCGACCGACAGGGGCCAGTGCCAAAAACATTCAGTACTTC. The whole variable domain, filled in from reference TRBV3-1 and TRBJ2-4, reads DTAVSQTPKYLVTQMGNDKSIKCEQNLGHDTMYWYKQDSKKFLKIMFSYNNKELIINETVPNRFSPKSPDKAHLNLHINSLELGDSAVYFCASSPNRPTGASAKNIQYFGAGTRLSVL.